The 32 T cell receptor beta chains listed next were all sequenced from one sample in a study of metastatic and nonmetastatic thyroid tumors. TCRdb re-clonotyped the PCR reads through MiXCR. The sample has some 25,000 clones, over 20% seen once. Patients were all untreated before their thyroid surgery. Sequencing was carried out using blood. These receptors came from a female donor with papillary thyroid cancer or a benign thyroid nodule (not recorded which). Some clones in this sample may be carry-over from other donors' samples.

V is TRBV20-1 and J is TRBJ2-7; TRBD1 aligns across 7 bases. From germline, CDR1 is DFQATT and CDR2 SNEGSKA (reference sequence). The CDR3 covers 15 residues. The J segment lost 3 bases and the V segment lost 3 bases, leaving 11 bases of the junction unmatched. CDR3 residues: CSASLTKTGIYEQYF. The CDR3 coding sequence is TGCAGTGCTAGTCTAACTAAGACAGGGATCTACGAGCAGTACTTC.

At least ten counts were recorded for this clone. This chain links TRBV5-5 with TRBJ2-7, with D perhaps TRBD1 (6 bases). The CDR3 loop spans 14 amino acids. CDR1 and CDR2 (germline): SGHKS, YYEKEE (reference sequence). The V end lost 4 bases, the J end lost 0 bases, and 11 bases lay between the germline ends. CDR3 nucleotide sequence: TGTGCCAGCAGCCAAACAGGGAGCTCCTACGAGCAGTACTTC. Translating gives CASSQTGSSYEQYF.

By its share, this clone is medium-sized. The CDR3 bases are TGTGCCAGCAGTTTGGGGATGCGGGGGCAGTACTTC. Amino acid sequence: CASSLGMRGQYF. The chain combines TRBV12-3 or TRBV12-4 with TRBJ2-7, with a weak D call TRBD2 (6 bases). Trimming removed 3 bases from V and 9 bases from J, with 12 bases in between. This CDR3 contains 12 residues.

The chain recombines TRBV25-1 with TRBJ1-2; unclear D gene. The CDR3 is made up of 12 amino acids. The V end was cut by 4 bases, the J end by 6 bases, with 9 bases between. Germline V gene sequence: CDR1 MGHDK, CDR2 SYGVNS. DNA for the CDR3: TGTGCCAGCAGTGCTTCATTGGATGGCTACACCTTC. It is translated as CASSASLDGYTF.

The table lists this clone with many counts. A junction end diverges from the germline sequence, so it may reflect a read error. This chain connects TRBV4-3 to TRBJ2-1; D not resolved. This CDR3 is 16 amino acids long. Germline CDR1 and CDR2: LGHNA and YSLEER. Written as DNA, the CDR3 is TGCGCCAGCAGCCAAGTTCCGAATGGCTCCTACAATGAGCCGTTCTTC. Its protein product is CASSQVPNGSYNEPFF.

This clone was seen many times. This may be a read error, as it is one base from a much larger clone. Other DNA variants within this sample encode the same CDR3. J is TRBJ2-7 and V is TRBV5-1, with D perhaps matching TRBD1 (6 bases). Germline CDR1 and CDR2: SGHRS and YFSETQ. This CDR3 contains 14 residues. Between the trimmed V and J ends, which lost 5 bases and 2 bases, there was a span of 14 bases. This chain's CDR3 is CASSHQGSAYEQYF. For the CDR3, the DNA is TGCGCCAGCAGTCACCAGGGGTCCGCCTACGAGCAGTACTTC.

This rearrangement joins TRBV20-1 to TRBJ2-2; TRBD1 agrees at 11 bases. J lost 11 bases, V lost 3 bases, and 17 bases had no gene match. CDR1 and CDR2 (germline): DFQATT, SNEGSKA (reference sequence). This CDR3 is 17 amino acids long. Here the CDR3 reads CSASWDRGSGMGGELFF. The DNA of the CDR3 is TGCAGTGCTAGTTGGGACAGGGGGTCCGGGATGGGCGGTGAGCTGTTTTTT.

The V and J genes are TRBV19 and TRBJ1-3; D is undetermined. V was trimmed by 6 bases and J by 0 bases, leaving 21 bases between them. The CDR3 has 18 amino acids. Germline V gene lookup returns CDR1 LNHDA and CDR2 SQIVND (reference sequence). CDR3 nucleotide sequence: TGTGCCAGTAGACGGGATGTGGCCCGCTCACTCTCTGGAAACACCATATATTTT. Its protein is CASRRDVARSLSGNTIYF.

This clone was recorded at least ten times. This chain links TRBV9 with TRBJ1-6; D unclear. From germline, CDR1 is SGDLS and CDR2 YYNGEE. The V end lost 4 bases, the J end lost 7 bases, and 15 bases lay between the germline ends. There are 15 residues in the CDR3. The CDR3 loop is CASSTGLFGNSPLHF. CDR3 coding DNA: TGTGCCAGCAGCACGGGCCTCTTTGGAAATTCACCCCTCCACTTT.

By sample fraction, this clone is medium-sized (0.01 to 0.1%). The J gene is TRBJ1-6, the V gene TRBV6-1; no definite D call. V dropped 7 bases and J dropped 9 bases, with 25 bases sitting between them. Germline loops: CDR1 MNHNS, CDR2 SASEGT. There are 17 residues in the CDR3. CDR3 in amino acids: CASNLRGFGWSGSPLHF. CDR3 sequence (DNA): TGTGCCAGCAATTTGCGGGGTTTCGGGTGGAGTGGTTCACCCCTCCACTTT.

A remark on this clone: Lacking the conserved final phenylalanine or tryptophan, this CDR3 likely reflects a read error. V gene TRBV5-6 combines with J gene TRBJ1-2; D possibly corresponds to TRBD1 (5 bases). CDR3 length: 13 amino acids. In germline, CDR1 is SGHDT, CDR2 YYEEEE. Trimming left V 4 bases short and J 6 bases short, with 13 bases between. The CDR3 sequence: CASSGAGRDGYTL. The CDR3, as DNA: TGTGCCAGCAGCGGCGCGGGGCGGGATGGCTACACCCTC.

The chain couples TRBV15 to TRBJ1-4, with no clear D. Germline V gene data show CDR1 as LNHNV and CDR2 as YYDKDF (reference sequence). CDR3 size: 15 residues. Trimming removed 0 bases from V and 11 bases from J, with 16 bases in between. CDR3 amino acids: CATSRDPRVEDKLFF. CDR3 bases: TGTGCCACCAGCAGAGATCCGAGGGTAGAGGACAAACTGTTTTTT.

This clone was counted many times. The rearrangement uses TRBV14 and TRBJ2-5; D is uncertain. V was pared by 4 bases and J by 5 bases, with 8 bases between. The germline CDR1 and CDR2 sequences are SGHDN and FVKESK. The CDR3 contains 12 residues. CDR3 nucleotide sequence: TGTGCCAGCAGCCCTTTAGGGGAGACCCAGTACTTC. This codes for CASSPLGETQYF.

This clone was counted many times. CDR3 protein: CASSFGTGNQPQHF. CDR3 DNA sequence: TGTGCCAGCAGTTTTGGGACAGGCAATCAGCCCCAGCATTTT. The chain couples TRBV27 to TRBJ1-5, with 7 bases lining up with TRBD1. This CDR3 has 14 residues. V was pared by 3 bases and J by 2 bases, with 1 base of the junction left unmatched. Germline V gene lookup returns CDR1 MNHEY and CDR2 SMNVEV (reference sequence).

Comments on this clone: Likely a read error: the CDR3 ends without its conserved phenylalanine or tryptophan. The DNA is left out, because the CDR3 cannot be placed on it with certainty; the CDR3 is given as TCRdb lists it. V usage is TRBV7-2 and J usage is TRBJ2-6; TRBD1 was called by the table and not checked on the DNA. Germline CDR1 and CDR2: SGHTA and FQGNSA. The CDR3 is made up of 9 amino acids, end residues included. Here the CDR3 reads CASSSPGGG.

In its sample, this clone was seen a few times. For the CDR3, the DNA is TGTGCCAGCACCTCCCTCCTTAGCTGGAGCGTTAGTCCCGGGGAGCTGTTTTTT. Protein product: CASTSLLSWSVSPGELFF. The rearrangement uses TRBV27 and TRBJ2-2; D not resolved. The CDR3 sequence is 18 residues long. CDR1 MNHEY and CDR2 SMNVEV come from the germline V gene (reference sequence). The V end was cut by 7 bases, the J end by 6 bases, with 27 bases between.

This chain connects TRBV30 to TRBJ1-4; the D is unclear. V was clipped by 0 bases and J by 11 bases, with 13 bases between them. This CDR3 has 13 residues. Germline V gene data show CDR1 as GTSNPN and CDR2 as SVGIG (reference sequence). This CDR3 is CAWSVRETAKLFF. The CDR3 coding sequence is TGTGCCTGGAGTGTACGTGAGACGGCGAAACTGTTTTTT. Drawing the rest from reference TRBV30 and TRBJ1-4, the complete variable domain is SQTIHQWPATLVQPVGSPLSLECTVEGTSNPNLYWYRQAAGRGLQLLFYSVGIGQISSEVPQNLSASRPQDRQFILSSKKLLLSDSGFYLCAWSVRETAKLFFGSGTQLSVL.

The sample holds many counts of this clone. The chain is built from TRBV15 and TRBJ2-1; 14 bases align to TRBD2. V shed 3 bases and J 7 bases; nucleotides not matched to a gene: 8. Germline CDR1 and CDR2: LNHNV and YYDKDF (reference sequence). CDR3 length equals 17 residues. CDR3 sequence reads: CATSRTTSGRVGNEQFF. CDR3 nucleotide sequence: TGTGCCACCAGCAGGACGACTAGCGGGAGGGTAGGGAATGAGCAGTTCTTC.

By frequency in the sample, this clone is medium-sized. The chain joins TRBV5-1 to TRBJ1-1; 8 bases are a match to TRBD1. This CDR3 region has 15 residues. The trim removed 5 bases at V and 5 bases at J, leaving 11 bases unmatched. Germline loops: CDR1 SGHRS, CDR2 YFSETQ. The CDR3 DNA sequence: TGCGCCAGCAGACAACTACAGGGGGTGATAACTGAAGCTTTCTTT. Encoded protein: CASRQLQGVITEAFF.

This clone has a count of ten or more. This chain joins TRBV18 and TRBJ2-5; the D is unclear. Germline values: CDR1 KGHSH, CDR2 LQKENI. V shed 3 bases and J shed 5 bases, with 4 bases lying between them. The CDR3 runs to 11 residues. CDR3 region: CASSPYETQYF. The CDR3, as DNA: TGTGCCAGCTCACCGTACGAGACCCAGTACTTC.

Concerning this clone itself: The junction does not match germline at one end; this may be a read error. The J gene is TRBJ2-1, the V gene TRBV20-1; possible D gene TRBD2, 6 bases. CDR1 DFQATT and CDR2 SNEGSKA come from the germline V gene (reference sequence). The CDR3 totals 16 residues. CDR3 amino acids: CSARESSGLWADEQFF. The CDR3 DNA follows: TGTAGTGCTAGAGAGTCGTCGGGACTCTGGGCAGATGAGCAGTTCTTC.

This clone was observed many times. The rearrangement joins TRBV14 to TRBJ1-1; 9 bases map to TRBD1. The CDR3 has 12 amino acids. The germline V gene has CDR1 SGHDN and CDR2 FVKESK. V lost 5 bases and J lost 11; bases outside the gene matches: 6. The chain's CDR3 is CASSYDRGRAFF. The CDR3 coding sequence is TGTGCCAGCAGCTACGACAGGGGGAGGGCTTTCTTT.

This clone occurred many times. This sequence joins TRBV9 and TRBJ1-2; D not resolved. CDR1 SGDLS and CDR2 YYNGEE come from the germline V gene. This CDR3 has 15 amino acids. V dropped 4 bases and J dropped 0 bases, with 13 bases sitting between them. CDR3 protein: CASSKDGVTNYGYTF. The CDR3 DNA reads TGTGCCAGCAGCAAAGACGGTGTCACTAACTATGGCTACACCTTC.

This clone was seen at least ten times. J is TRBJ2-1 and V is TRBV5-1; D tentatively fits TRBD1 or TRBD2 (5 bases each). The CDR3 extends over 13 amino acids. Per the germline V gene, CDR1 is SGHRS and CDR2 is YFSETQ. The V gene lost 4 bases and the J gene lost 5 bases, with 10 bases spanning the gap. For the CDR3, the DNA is TGCGCCAGCAGCAGGGACCCTGACAATGAGCAGTTCTTC. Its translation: CASSRDPDNEQFF.

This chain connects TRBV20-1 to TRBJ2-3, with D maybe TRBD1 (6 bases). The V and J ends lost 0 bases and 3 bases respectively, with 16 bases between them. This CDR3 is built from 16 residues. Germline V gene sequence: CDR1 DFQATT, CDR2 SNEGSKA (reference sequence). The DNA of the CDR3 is TGCAGTGCTAGAGATTATCGAGGGGGAAAAACAGATACGCAGTATTTT. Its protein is CSARDYRGGKTDTQYF.

The CDR3 region has the DNA TGTGCCACCAGTGATTCCCAACTAGGATACACGCAGTATTTT. It translates to CATSDSQLGYTQYF. V and J are TRBV24-1 and TRBJ2-3; D is perhaps TRBD2 (5 bases). The germline gives CDR1 KGHDR, CDR2 SFDVKD. This CDR3 is 14 amino acids long. Trimming took off 2 bases at V and 9 bases at J, with 14 bases between the two ends.

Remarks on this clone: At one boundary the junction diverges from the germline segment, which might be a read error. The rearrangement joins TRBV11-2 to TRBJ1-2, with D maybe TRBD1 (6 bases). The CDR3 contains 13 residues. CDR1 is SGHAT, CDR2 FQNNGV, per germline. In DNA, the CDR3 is TGTGCCAGTAGCTCTGTACAGGGCGGTGGCTACACCTTC. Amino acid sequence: CASSSVQGGGYTF.

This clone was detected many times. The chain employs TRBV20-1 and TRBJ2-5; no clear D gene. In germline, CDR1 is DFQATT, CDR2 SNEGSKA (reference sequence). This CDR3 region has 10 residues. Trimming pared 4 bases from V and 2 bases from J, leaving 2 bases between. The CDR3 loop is CSATQETQYF. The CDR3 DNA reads TGCAGTGCTACTCAAGAGACCCAGTACTTC.

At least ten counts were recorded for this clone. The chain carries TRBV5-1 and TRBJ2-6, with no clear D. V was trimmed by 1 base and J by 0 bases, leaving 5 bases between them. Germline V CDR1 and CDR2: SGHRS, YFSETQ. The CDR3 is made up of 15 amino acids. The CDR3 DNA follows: TGCGCCAGCAGCTTGAGTCTCTCTGGGGCCAACGTCCTGACTTTC. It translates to CASSLSLSGANVLTF.

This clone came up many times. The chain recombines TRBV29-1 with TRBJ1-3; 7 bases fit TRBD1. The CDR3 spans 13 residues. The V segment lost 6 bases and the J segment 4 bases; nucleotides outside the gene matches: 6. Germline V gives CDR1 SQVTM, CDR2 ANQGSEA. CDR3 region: CSVEGQKGNTIYF. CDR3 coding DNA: TGCAGCGTGGAGGGACAGAAAGGAAACACCATATATTTT.

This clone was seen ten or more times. CDR3 nucleotide sequence: TGTGCCAGCAGCTTACTGGGGGGCAGGGAGACCCAGTACTTC. This sequence encodes CASSLLGGRETQYF. The chain couples TRBV7-2 to TRBJ2-5; the D call may be TRBD1 or TRBD2 (6 bases each). CDR1 SGHTA and CDR2 FQGNSA come from the germline V gene. CDR3 length: 14 amino acids. V lost 2 bases and J lost 5, with 12 bases in between.

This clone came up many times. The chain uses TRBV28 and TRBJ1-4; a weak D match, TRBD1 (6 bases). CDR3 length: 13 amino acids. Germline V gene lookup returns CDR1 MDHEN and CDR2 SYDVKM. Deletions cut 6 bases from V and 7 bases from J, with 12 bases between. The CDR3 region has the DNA TGTGCCAGCAGGTCCGGGACAATTGAAAAACTGTTTTTT. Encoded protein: CASRSGTIEKLFF.